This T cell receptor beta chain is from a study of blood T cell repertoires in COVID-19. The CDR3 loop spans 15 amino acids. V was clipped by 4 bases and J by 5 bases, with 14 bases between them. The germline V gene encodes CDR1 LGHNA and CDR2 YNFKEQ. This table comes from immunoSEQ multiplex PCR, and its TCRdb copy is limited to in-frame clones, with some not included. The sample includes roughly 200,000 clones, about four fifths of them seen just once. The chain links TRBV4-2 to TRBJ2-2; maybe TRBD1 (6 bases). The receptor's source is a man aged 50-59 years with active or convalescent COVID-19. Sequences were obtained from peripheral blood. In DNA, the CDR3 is TGTGCCAGCAGCCCCGGGACAACTGTAACCGGGGAGCTGTTTTTT. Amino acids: CASSPGTTVTGELFF.